Sequencing of this T cell receptor (beta chain) was carried out in a study of cytomegalovirus exposure and HLA in healthy donors. Study context: Unique TCRs from HLA-typed donors, 65 million to 85 million of them, were held in an early data release. Findings of the study overall: Relative to the roughly 690-donor mean, N-insertions were reportedly fewer in an Asian-associated ancestry cluster in a later analysis. In a later analysis, across HLA loci, associated TCR counts were highest for DRB1, lowest for HLA-C.

Primers for the PCR totalled 60 Vbeta and 13 Jbeta. Repertoires were generated with immunoSEQ multiplex PCR, while TCRdb's copy carries only in-frame clones and drops some. The sample consists of about 140,000 clones, approximately 71% of them appearing once. In regard to this clone: The antigen remains unidentified.

V dropped 2 bases and J dropped 3; count of bases not matched to a gene: 3. The CDR3 spans 16 residues. Germline V gene data show CDR1 as SGHRS and CDR2 as YFSETQ. The sequenced sample consisted of PBMCs. This chain joins TRBV5-1 and TRBJ2-2; TRBD2 agrees at 11 bases. The TCR sequence derives from a woman between 45 and 60 years old in good health and CMV-seronegative. Written as DNA, the CDR3 is TGCGCCAGCAGCTTTAGCGGGGGGGACGACACCGGGGAGCTGTTTTTT. Its translation is CASSFSGGDDTGELFF.